This T cell receptor beta chain appears in the sequencing data of a study of T cell responses to AZD1222 COVID-19 vaccine. Study-wide results and limits: Repertoires were sampled only after the peak T cell response. Spike was spanned by vaccine-associated CD4 TCRs, which were dominant at 160-218 and 743-854. The breadth and depth of Spike-specific TCRs increased once two AZD1222 doses had been given.

Profiling relied on immunoSEQ multiplex PCR, and the TCRdb table lists in-frame clones only, not all of them. Of roughly 65,000 clones listed, 80% to 85% were seen once; the top ten hold 9% to 13%. Deletions cut 1 base from V and 3 bases from J, with 12 bases between. CDR1 and CDR2 (germline): LGHDT, YNNKEL (reference sequence). The CDR3 extends over 15 amino acids. Comment on this clone: Its antigen is currently unknown.

The chain has TRBV3-1 (or the pseudogene TRBV3-2) and TRBJ1-2, with a possible D match to TRBD1 (5 bases). Source: peripheral blood, taken on day 0 of AZD1222 vaccination. The receptor's source is an adult in good health. Here the CDR3 DNA reads TGTGCCAGCAGCCAAGTGGGCGTCAGGGACTATGGCTACACCTTC. Its protein is CASSQVGVRDYGYTF.